This T cell receptor (beta chain) was sequenced for a study of CD8 T cells in Susac syndrome. Turning to the study itself: Sequenced Susac syndrome patients included about six with clinically active disease and eight in remission. Patients with Susac syndrome were therapy-naive, on corticosteroids, or on intravenous immunoglobulin alone at blood draw.

Looked up from germline, CDR1 is SNHLY and CDR2 is FYNNEI. Between the trimmed V and J ends, which lost 3 bases and 0 bases, there was a span of 9 bases. CDR3 length equals 14 residues. Random hexamers were used to reverse transcribe an amount of about 0.5 to 1 ug RNA. An immunoSEQ multiplex PCR generated amplified TCR beta CDR3 products spanning 54 Vbeta and 13 Jbeta. TCRdb passed the immunoSEQ multiplex PCR reads through MiXCR, listing each CDR3 protein once. The data hold about 150,000 distinct CDR3 sequences, with 95% observed a single time. Negative isolation yielded CD8+ and CD4+ T cells; FACS enriched TEMRA cells.

The chain uses TRBV2 and TRBJ2-7, with D hard to call. The source material was CD4+ T cells from PBMCs. The receptor was isolated from a human donor with Susac syndrome. The CDR3 DNA follows: TGTGCCAGCAGTGATCTCTGGCCCTCCTACGAGCAGTACTTC. Protein: CASSDLWPSYEQYF. Complete variable domain (other parts from reference TRBV2 and TRBJ2-7): EPEVTQTPSHQVTQMGQEVILRCVPISNHLYFYWYRQILGQKVEFLVSFYNNEISEKSEIFDDQFSVERPDGSNFTLKIRSTKLEDSAMYFCASSDLWPSYEQYFGPGTRLTVT.